This T cell receptor (beta chain) is drawn from a study of cytomegalovirus exposure and HLA in healthy donors. Whole-study findings and limits: A later analysis reportedly identified an Asian-associated ancestry cluster as carrying fewer N-insertions than the approximately 670-donor mean. Most TCR beta V segments were productive about 87% or about 30% of the time in an earlier analysis.

The CDR3 runs 14 residues. Germline V gene lookup returns CDR1 SGHNT and CDR2 YENEEA. Trimming took 2 bases from V and 6 from J; bases not matched to a gene: 5. In the case of this clone: What it recognizes is unknown.

The PCR employed 60 Vbeta primers together with 13 Jbeta primers. Generated by immunoSEQ multiplex PCR, the TCRdb table keeps only in-frame clones and is missing some. This table has roughly 100,000 clones, around 60% appearing once. The chain is built from TRBV11-3 and TRBJ1-1; 8 positions match TRBD1. The source is a woman in her forties or fifties in good health and CMV-seronegative. Sequencing used PBMCs. The CDR3 spells CASSLTGGSPEAFF. CDR3 coding DNA: TGTGCCAGCAGCTTAACAGGGGGGAGCCCTGAAGCTTTCTTT.